Below, 8 T cell receptor beta chains from the same sample are listed, as sequenced in a study of CD8+ T cells in alopecia areata. cDNA prepared by RNA extraction and subsequent reverse transcription served as the template for sequencing. The data were produced by immunoSEQ multiplex PCR, yet TCRdb's version contains in-frame clones alone and is incomplete. The table has 150,000 to 250,000 clones, 45% to 65% seen once. Regarding treatment: oral pan-JAK inhibitor, 5-10 mg twice daily. Material: CD4+ T cells sorted from blood, obtained at week 4, from a patient treated with tofacitinib. These receptors originate from a human donor with alopecia areata.

This clone was detected a few times. The chain couples TRBV29-1 to TRBJ1-2; D unclear. The germline V gene encodes CDR1 SQVTM and CDR2 ANQGSEA. The germline V and J ends were trimmed by 6 bases and 7 bases, with 21 bases remaining between them. The CDR3 has 14 amino acids. CDR3 nucleotide sequence: TGCAGCGTCACCCCCCAGAGGATGGCTGCTGGCTACACCTTC. This codes for CSVTPQRMAAGYTF.

The chain employs TRBV5-6 and TRBJ2-7, with D possibly TRBD2 on 6 matching bases. CDR1 is SGHDT and CDR2 is YYEEEE in the germline V gene. The CDR3 sequence is 14 residues long. V was pared by 3 bases and J by 0 bases, with 10 bases between. CDR3 loop: CASSSGRSSYEQYF. CDR3 bases: TGTGCCAGCAGCTCAGGGAGGAGCTCCTACGAGCAGTACTTC. Full variable domain (outside the CDR3, taken from reference TRBV5-6 and TRBJ2-7): DAGVTQSPTHLIKTRGQQVTLRCSPKSGHDTVSWYQQALGQGPQFIFQYYEEEERQRGNFPDRFSGHQFPNYSSELNVNALLLGDSALYLCASSSGRSSYEQYFGPGTRLTVT.

This clone was detected only a few times. This chain joins TRBV12-5 and TRBJ1-1; D may be TRBD1 (6 bases). V shed 3 bases and J shed 1 base, with 9 bases lying between them. This CDR3 spans 14 amino acids. The germline gives CDR1 LGHNT, CDR2 FRNRAP. The CDR3 loop reads CASGFGGRNTEAFF. DNA for the CDR3: TGTGCTAGTGGTTTTGGGGGGCGGAACACTGAAGCTTTCTTT.

The rearrangement links TRBV30 to TRBJ1-5, with unresolved D. CDR3 size: 13 residues. Trimming cost V 0 bases and J 7 bases, with 10 bases left between them. Germline V gene lookup returns CDR1 GTSNPN and CDR2 SVGIG (reference sequence). The CDR3 loop is CAWSVGGRQPQHF. The CDR3 region has the DNA TGTGCCTGGAGTGTAGGAGGAAGGCAGCCCCAGCATTTT.

There are a few counts of this clone. The V call is TRBV9, the J call TRBJ2-5, with D perhaps given as TRBD1 or TRBD2 (6 bases each). V was pared by 3 bases and J by 0 bases, with 9 bases between. CDR1 and CDR2 (germline): SGDLS, YYNGEE. The CDR3 totals 14 residues. The CDR3 here is CASSEGGYQETQYF. CDR3 nucleotides: TGTGCCAGCAGCGAGGGGGGTTACCAAGAGACCCAGTACTTC. The complete variable domain, with remaining parts taken from reference TRBV9 and TRBJ2-5, reads DSGVTQTPKHLITATGQRVTLRCSPRSGDLSVYWYQQSLDQGLQFLIQYYNGEERAKGNILERFSAQQFPDLHSELNLSSLELGDSALYFCASSEGGYQETQYFGPGTRLLVL.

This clone was observed a single time. V is TRBV7-9 and J is TRBJ2-7; no firm D call. This CDR3 is 13 amino acids long. Trimming took off 4 bases at V and 0 bases at J, with 7 bases between the two ends. Germline lookup yields CDR1 SEHNR and CDR2 FQNEAQ (reference sequence). The CDR3 DNA follows: TGTGCCAGCAGCTCCCCGAGCTCCTACGAGCAGTACTTC. Translation: CASSSPSSYEQYF.

This clone was recorded once. The chain carries TRBV2 and TRBJ2-5; no firm D call. The CDR3 is 14 amino acids. Germline V lookup: CDR1 SNHLY, CDR2 FYNNEI. Trimming removed 4 bases from V and 0 bases from J, with 9 bases in between. In nucleotides, the CDR3 is TGTGCCAGCAGTGCCACGGGCTACCAAGAGACCCAGTACTTC. Its translation is CASSATGYQETQYF.

This clone was counted only a few times. The rearrangement joins TRBV5-4 to TRBJ2-7; no firm D call. Trimming pared 2 bases from V and 5 bases from J, leaving 5 bases between. Germline V gene sequence: CDR1 SGHNT, CDR2 YYREEE (reference sequence). This CDR3 has 11 residues. The CDR3 loop reads CASSLYDEQYF. The CDR3 DNA sequence: TGTGCCAGCAGCTTATACGACGAGCAGTACTTC.